Detailed here is one T cell receptor beta chain. Its antigen is not yet known. No much larger clone is present one base from it, and per-base qualities are unavailable. Each donor gave one peripheral blood draw, roughly 0.12 L on average, collected into heparinised tubes. A BD FACSAria II and a panel including CD45RO, CCR7, CD25, CD127, CD95 and CD27 were used to sort naive, central memory, regulatory and stem cell-like memory CD4+ T cells. Every sorted population had a purity above 95%. PBMCs were separated immediately by Lymphoprep density gradient centrifugation and were stained directly, without being cultured. Samples were stained and sorted in pairs, with one healthy donor and one patient per experiment, so that batch effects were minimized. This sample was taken from a study of beta chain features in type 1 diabetes (dated by TCRdb to 2017 to 2018). About the investigation overall: Mean age, gender distribution, total cell number and subset yield did not differ between patients and healthy donors. The study compared TCRB repertoires of sorted circulating CD4+ T cell subsets between recently diagnosed type 1 diabetes patients and matched healthy donors. Regulatory and stem cell-like memory subsets were isolated from only 8 patients and 8 healthy donors, whereas naive and central memory subsets came from all 30 or so donors. A total of 107,917,701 sorted cells were examined across all samples, and a strong correlation was observed between cell number per subset and RNA yield. What the authors observed across the whole study: Because small numbers of individuals were included in the HLA sub-analyses, any influence of HLA type on TCRB rearrangement was left unresolved. Type 1 diabetes patients showed a moderate but significant shortening of TCRB CDR3 length in all four CD4+ subsets. The naive, central memory and regulatory TCRB repertoires appeared to resemble one another more closely among patients than among healthy donors. At VDJ recombination sites, patients with type 1 diabetes made fewer insertions and deleted more nucleotides, a pattern implying thymic rearrangement abnormalities. PCR may preferentially amplify shorter templates, but because patient and control samples were amplified and corrected together, any resulting skew would affect both groups equally. Because cDNA was sequenced instead of genomic DNA, highly expressing activated cells could be over-represented, though the groups showed no difference in activation or CD3 levels.

The entire isolated RNA was reverse transcribed using the High Capacity cDNA Reverse Transcription Kit, and thus expressed TCRB transcripts were sequenced. Naive, central memory and regulatory T cell samples underwent deep immunoSEQ sequencing, averaging about 3.3 million total reads per sample. Sorted cells were lysed in RLT buffer, and RNA was extracted using DNase-treated RNeasy Micro or Mini kits according to cell number. Each cell subset was processed on its own to prevent cross-contamination, while patient and healthy donor samples were processed together. TCRB sequences were amplified from cDNA with the immunoSEQ multiplex PCR, producing 87-bp fragments spanning the CDR3 region. Sequencing of the amplicons was performed on the Illumina HiSeq platform. For the original study's pipeline: PCR bias was computationally corrected using synthetic template baselines, reads within Hamming distance 2 were collapsed, and singletons that could not be merged were discarded. Reads were aligned against IMGT so that V, D and J genes, CDR3 length and insertions or deletions at six rearrangement sites could be assigned. Within each subset, clonotype counts were normalized to sorted cell number, after which true diversity and Gini coefficients were computed with the tcR R package. The overlap coefficient, calculated on TCRB nucleotide sequences, was used to quantify repertoire sharing. Out-of-frame TCRB sequences from naive cells were analyzed as a proxy for the pre-selection repertoire. The table was pulled from immuneACCESS by TCRdb, which kept in-frame rearrangements only. Such tables lose some clones; where checked, under half of the loss comes from unresolved V genes, and the rest has no known cause. The D gene and trimming were derived from the DNA, and the V and J assignments and clone size from that table. This sample has about 260,000 clones in its table, and about 71% of those were observed once. Roughly 0.048% of the sample belongs to the ten largest clones.

As encoded in the germline V gene, CDR1 is SGDLS while CDR2 is YYNGEE. Trimmed from V: 0 bases; trimmed from J: 1 base; junction bases lacking a gene match: 5. Measured from the cysteine to the phenylalanine, the CDR3 is 17 residues long. Kept here is only the CDR3 DNA, which spans 51 bases and is read in frame from base 1. The TCR was taken from a man aged 30-40 years in good health. The rearrangement combines TRBV9 with TRBJ2-5; TRBD2 lines up with 11 middle nucleotides. Specimen: naive CD4+ T cells from blood. The sample's cell subset or site label is to be understood as: true naive CD4+ T cells. The DNA is TGTGCCAGCAGCGTAGAGGCTAGCGGGAGGACCCAAGAGACCCAGTACTTC. Its translation is CASSVEASGRTQETQYF.